Following are 9 T cell receptor beta chains from one sample sequenced in a study of T cells in women clearing cervical HPV infection listed by TCRdb under 2018. Library prep was done by the immunoSEQ multiplex PCR assay. TCRdb mirrors the immuneACCESS table, restricted to in-frame sequences. Some clones are absent from its copies; in checked studies, under half trace to an unresolved V gene, and the reason for the others is unknown. The sample's table lists a count of about 20,000 clones. Of the sample, approximately 5.6% is held by the ten largest clones. The specimen sequenced was blood buffy coat. These receptors were collected from a woman between 18 and 75 years old with a cervical HPV16 infection that either progressed to CIN3+ or cleared (not recorded which).

As regards this clone: Read data end 3 residues before the CDR3 end; the end is taken from the germline J gene. The V gene is TRBV30, the J gene TRBJ1-2; D ambiguous. There are 12 residues in the CDR3. The germline V gene has CDR1 GTSNPN and CDR2 SVGIG (reference sequence). CDR3 region: CAWSVAGSGYTF. CDR3 bases read: TGTGCCTGGAGTGTAGCGGGGAGCGGC.

Note on this clone: The sequence runs out 3 residues before the end of the CDR3; the remainder is reconstructed from the germline J gene. The V and J genes are TRBV18 and TRBJ2-4; 8 bases are a match to TRBD1. The germline V gene encodes CDR1 KGHSH and CDR2 LQKENI. The CDR3 has 14 amino acids. Partial CDR3 DNA: TGTGCCAGCTCCTACGGACAGGGCAACTATGGT. Translation: CASSYGQGNYG. The CDR3 in its entirety is CASSYGQGNYGQYF. The full variable domain, in which reference TRBV18 and TRBJ2-4 provide the parts outside the CDR3, is NAGVMQNPRHLVRRRGQEARLRCSPMKGHSHVYWYRQLPEEGLKFMVYLQKENIIDESGMPKERFSAEFPKEGPSILRIQQVVRGDSAAYFCASSYGQGNYGQYFGAGTRLSVL.

Concerning this clone itself: The germline gene is not matched at one end of the junction; a read error may be the cause. The read terminates 3 residues ahead of where the CDR3 ends, so the germline J gene completes it. The chain employs TRBV4-2 and TRBJ1-3; possible D gene TRBD1, 5 bases. The germline gives CDR1 LGHNA, CDR2 YNFKEQ. The CDR3 covers 14 residues. The CDR3 reads CASSQGGVGNTIYF. CDR3 bases read: TGCGCCAGCAGCCAAGGAGGGGTCGGAAACACC.

Turning to this clone: From the germline J gene comes the end of the CDR3, since the read stops 3 residues before it. The rearrangement joins TRBV5-1 to TRBJ1-6; D is uncertain. The CDR3 is 15 residues long. Germline values: CDR1 SGHRS, CDR2 YFSETQ. The V gene lost 0 bases and the J gene lost 7 bases, with 11 bases spanning the gap. CDR3 DNA, as far as it was read: TGCGCCAGCAGCTTGGATACGCCACAGAATTCACCC. This gives the protein CASSLDTPQNSP. The full CDR3 protein is CASSLDTPQNSPLHF.

To note about this clone: The read gets to within 3 residues of the CDR3 end, and the germline J gene fills in the rest. This rearrangement joins TRBV5-4 to TRBJ2-5, with TRBD1 identical over 7 bases. In germline, CDR1 is SGHNT, CDR2 YYREEE (reference sequence). The CDR3 runs to 14 residues. V was pared by 4 bases and J by 2 bases, with 5 bases of the junction left unmatched. This chain's CDR3 is CASSPGTVQETQYF. CDR3 DNA (partial): TGTGCCAGCAGCCCCGGGACAGTGCAAGAGACC.

Frequency places this clone as medium-sized. The part of the CDR3 DNA that was read is TGTGCCTGGGGGGGGGACATTAACTATGGC. This sequence encodes CAWGGDINYG. From start to end, the CDR3 is CAWGGDINYGYTF. The chain combines TRBV30 with TRBJ1-2, with D possibly TRBD1 on 6 matching bases. The read ends 3 residues before the CDR3 terminus; that terminus is restored from the germline J gene. The CDR3 totals 13 residues. Trimming cost V 5 bases and J 1 base, with 11 bases left between them. Germline V lookup: CDR1 GTSNPN, CDR2 SVGIG (reference sequence). The full variable domain, rest sourced from reference TRBV30 and TRBJ1-2, is SQTIHQWPATLVQPVGSPLSLECTVEGTSNPNLYWYRQAAGRGLQLLFYSVGIGQISSEVPQNLSASRPQDRQFILSSKKLLLSDSGFYLCAWGGDINYGYTFGSGTRLTVV.

A word on this clone: Coverage ceases 3 residues before the CDR3 finishes, and the germline J gene fills in the end. The V gene is TRBV28, the J gene TRBJ1-2; the match to TRBD1 covers 7 bases. The CDR3 runs to 12 residues. Germline CDR1 is MDHEN and CDR2 is SYDVKM. Here the CDR3 reads CASSFDRDGYTF. CDR3 DNA, as far as it was read: TGTGCCAGCAGCTTCGACAGGGACGGC.

In the case of this clone: The observed sequence ends 3 residues before the CDR3 terminus, with the missing tail filled in from the germline J gene. This chain links TRBV20-1 with TRBJ2-2; no definite D call. CDR1 is DFQATT, CDR2 SNEGSKA, per germline (reference sequence). The germline V and J ends were trimmed by 0 bases and 0 bases, with 11 bases remaining between them. The CDR3 totals 16 residues. CDR3 loop: CSARDFRTPNTGELFF. CDR3 DNA (partial): TGCAGTGCTAGAGATTTTCGAACACCGAACACCGGGGAG.

Note on this clone: Read data end 3 residues before the CDR3 end; the end is taken from the germline J gene. The J gene is TRBJ1-6, the V gene TRBV18, with 9 bases that match TRBD1. Germline V CDR1 and CDR2: KGHSH, LQKENI. This CDR3 is built from 15 residues. V lost 4 bases and J lost 7; bases outside the gene matches: 5. The CDR3 protein is CASSLVDRGNSPLHF. Partial CDR3 DNA: TGTGCCAGCTCACTAGTAGACAGGGGGAATTCACCC.